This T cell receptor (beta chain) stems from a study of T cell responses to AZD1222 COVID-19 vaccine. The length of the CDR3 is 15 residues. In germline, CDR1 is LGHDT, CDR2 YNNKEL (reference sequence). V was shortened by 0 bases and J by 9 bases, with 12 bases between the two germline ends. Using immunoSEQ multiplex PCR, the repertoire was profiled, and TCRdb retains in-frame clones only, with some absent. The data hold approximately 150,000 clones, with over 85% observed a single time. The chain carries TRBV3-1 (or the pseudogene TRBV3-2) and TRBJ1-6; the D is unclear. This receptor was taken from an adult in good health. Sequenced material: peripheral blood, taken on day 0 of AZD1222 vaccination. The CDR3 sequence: CASSQDRASGSPLHF. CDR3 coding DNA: TGTGCCAGCAGCCAAGATCGGGCCTCGGGTTCACCCCTCCACTTT.